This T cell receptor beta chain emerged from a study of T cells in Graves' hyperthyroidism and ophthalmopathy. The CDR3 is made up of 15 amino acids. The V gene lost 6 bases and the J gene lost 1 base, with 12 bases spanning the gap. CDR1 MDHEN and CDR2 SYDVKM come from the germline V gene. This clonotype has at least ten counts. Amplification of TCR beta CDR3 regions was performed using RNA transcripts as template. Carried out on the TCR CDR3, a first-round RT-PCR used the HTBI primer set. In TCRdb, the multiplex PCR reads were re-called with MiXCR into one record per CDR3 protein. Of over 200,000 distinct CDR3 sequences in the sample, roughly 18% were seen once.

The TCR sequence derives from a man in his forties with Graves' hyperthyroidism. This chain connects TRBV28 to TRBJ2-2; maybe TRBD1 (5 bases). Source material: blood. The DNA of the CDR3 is TGTGCCAGCAGGGGATCAACAGGGAACACCGGGGAGCTGTTTTTT. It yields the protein CASRGSTGNTGELFF.